The rows below give T cell receptor beta chains drawn from one sample of a study of graft-versus-host responses after intestinal transplantation. The antigens for these receptors are not known. Repertoires were generated with immunoSEQ multiplex PCR, while TCRdb's copy carries only in-frame clones and drops some. The table includes approximately 79,000 clones, roughly 85% detected once. The specimen was unstimulated CD4+ T cells sorted from spleen or lymph node cells, collected before intestinal transplant. All receptors come from a human donor who received an intestinal transplant. The CDR3 runs from the conserved cysteine through the conserved F or W. The D gene is left open where the match is weak. Not all rows give a size; the values are once, few, many and, for expanded clones, a class.

TRBV29-1,-,TRBJ2-5,-,CSSGLTETQYF,TGCAGCAGCGGACTGACGGAGACCCAGTACTTC
TRBV29-1,-,TRBJ2-3,-,CSADRSTSTDTQYF,TGCAGCGCCGACAGGTCCACTAGCACAGATACGCAGTATTTT
TRBV11-2,TRBD1,TRBJ1-5,few,CASSQGQTIGPQHF,TGTGCCAGCAGCCAGGGACAGACGATCGGGCCCCAGCATTTT
TRBV9,-,TRBJ2-1,-,CASSPTSLSTHEQFF,TGTGCCAGCAGCCCCACTAGTTTGAGCACCCATGAGCAGTTCTTC
TRBV28,-,TRBJ1-5,-,CASSLWGGNQPQHF,TGTGCCAGCAGTTTGTGGGGAGGCAATCAGCCCCAGCATTTT
TRBV12-5,TRBD1,TRBJ2-1,-,CASGRDRVNEQFF,TGTGCTAGTGGTCGGGACAGGGTCAATGAGCAGTTCTTC
TRBV28,-,TRBJ2-7,-,CASSLPGPYEQYF,TGTGCCAGCAGTCTACCAGGGCCCTACGAGCAGTACTTC
TRBV27,-,TRBJ2-1,-,CASSLGGLASRNEQFF,TGTGCCAGCAGTTTAGGTGGCCTAGCGTCAAGGAATGAGCAGTTCTTC
TRBV28,TRBD1,TRBJ1-3,-,CASSLRGRGGNTIYF,TGTGCCAGCAGTTTAAGGGGGCGAGGCGGAAACACCATATATTTT
TRBV25-1,TRBD2,TRBJ2-1,-,CASSESGGRDNEQFF,TGTGCCAGCAGTGAATCGGGGGGGCGGGACAATGAGCAGTTCTTC
TRBV21-1,-,TRBJ1-2,-,CASSKDRAGGYGYTF,TGTGCCAGCAGCAAAGATCGGGCCGGGGGCTATGGCTACACCTTC
TRBV5-1,TRBD1,TRBJ2-7,-,CASSLGGTGNYEQYF,TGCGCCAGCAGCTTGGGAGGGACAGGGAACTACGAGCAGTACTTC
TRBV19,-,TRBJ2-7,-,CASSIMAGGGGEQYF,TGTGCCAGTAGTATTATGGCCGGGGGAGGGGGCGAGCAGTACTTC
TRBV9,TRBD1,TRBJ1-1,-,CASSGTGGAEAFF,TGTGCCAGCAGCGGAACAGGGGGGGCTGAAGCTTTCTTT
TRBV28,-,TRBJ2-7,once,CASTGALDRTWYEQYF,TGTGCCAGCACCGGAGCGCTTGACAGGACTTGGTACGAGCAGTACTTC
TRBV28,-,TRBJ1-2,-,CASSFQGSYGYTF,TGTGCCAGCAGTTTTCAGGGAAGTTATGGCTACACCTTC